Each of the 13 T cell receptor beta chains below was sequenced from the same sample in a study of blood T cells in healthy people across ages. The authors ran a second PCR of 7 to 11 cycles using a sample-barcoded 5' primer and a J-beta primer mix. MiXCR, run by TCRdb on the 5' RACE reads, gives a single entry per CDR3 protein. This sample yields fewer than 1,200,000 distinct CDR3 sequences, of which around 25% are seen a single time; around 0.7% belongs to the top ten. The same data also contributed to another study, on T cells of mothers and their children.

Sequencing was done on a sample of blood. The receptors were gathered from a girl aged 2-10 years in good health.

The CDR3 nucleotides read TGTGCCAGCAGCGTCTATCCGGGGGGTGGCTACACCTTC. Translated, it gives CASSVYPGGGYTF. The chain uses TRBV7-3 and TRBJ1-2; D is possibly TRBD1 (5 bases). The CDR3 consists of 13 residues. Deletions cut 5 bases from V and 7 bases from J, with 14 bases between. The V gene's germline CDR1 is SGHTA and CDR2 FQGTGA.

This clonotype was detected a few times. The chain is built from TRBV7-6 and TRBJ2-3, with D uncertain. Trimming pared 5 bases from V and 6 bases from J, leaving 9 bases between. This CDR3 contains 12 residues. Germline V lookup: CDR1 SGHVS, CDR2 FNYEAQ. CDR3 loop: CASSPRWDTQYF. The CDR3 nucleotides are TGTGCCAGCAGCCCCCGTTGGGATACGCAGTATTTT.

The chain carries TRBV12-5 and TRBJ2-5; possible D gene TRBD2, 6 bases. The germline CDR1 and CDR2 sequences are LGHNT and FRNRAP. The CDR3 sequence is 15 residues long. V was shortened by 2 bases and J by 7 bases, with 17 bases between the two germline ends. The chain's CDR3 is CASGLIGGAPMTQYF. As DNA, the CDR3 is TGTGCTAGTGGTTTGATCGGCGGGGCCCCCATGACCCAGTACTTC.

The chain combines TRBV6-2 or TRBV6-3 with TRBJ2-5, with D perhaps matching TRBD1 (5 bases). The J call may not be correct, given that the DNA end is closer to TRBJ2-7. Germline lookup yields CDR1 MNHEY and CDR2 SVGEGT. This CDR3 comprises 12 residues. CDR3 DNA: TGTGCCAGCTTAGGACACCGCTACGAGCAGTACTTC. Translation gives CASLGHRYEQYF.

The V call is TRBV28, the J call TRBJ2-3; 9 nucleotides agree with TRBD2. From germline, CDR1 is MDHEN and CDR2 SYDVKM. CDR3 size: 15 residues. J was trimmed by 2 bases and V by 5 bases; bases with no gene match: 5. Here the CDR3 reads CASSVAGVNTDTQYF. The DNA for the CDR3 is TGTGCCAGCAGTGTAGCGGGAGTTAACACAGATACGCAGTATTTT.

The rearrangement joins TRBV19 to TRBJ2-7, with 7 bases aligning to TRBD2. The trim removed 8 bases at V and 2 bases at J, leaving 12 bases unmatched. This CDR3 comprises 15 residues. Germline loops: CDR1 LNHDA, CDR2 SQIVND (reference sequence). CDR3 loop: CASHVVGGSAYEQYF. In nucleotides, the CDR3 is TGTGCCAGTCATGTCGTCGGGGGGTCGGCCTACGAGCAGTACTTC.

This clonotype was recorded a few times. The V and J genes are TRBV4-3 and TRBJ2-1; TRBD1 is a possible D gene (5 bases). Looked up from germline, CDR1 is LGHNA and CDR2 is YSLEER. This CDR3 comprises 15 residues. The V gene lost 1 base and the J gene lost 4 bases, with 11 bases spanning the gap. CDR3 in amino acids: CASSQGPGIYNEQFF. CDR3 in DNA: TGCGCCAGCAGCCAAGGGCCAGGGATATACAATGAGCAGTTCTTC.

The genes are TRBV20-1 and TRBJ2-5; TRBD2 matches at 13 bases. CDR3 size: 15 residues. Germline V CDR1 and CDR2: DFQATT, SNEGSKA (reference sequence). V lost 6 bases and J lost 5; bases outside the gene matches: 9. The CDR3: CSARGTSGIMETQYF. Here the CDR3 DNA reads TGCAGTGCACGCGGGACTAGCGGGATTATGGAGACCCAGTACTTC.

The count of this clonotype is one. The CDR3: CSVTSAGEREQYF. As DNA, the CDR3 is TGCAGCGTTACCTCGGCGGGAGAACGCGAGCAGTACTTC. V and J are TRBV29-1 and TRBJ2-7; 7 positions agree with TRBD2. The J segment lost 6 bases and the V segment lost 5 bases, leaving 10 bases of the junction unmatched. CDR3 length: 13 residues. Germline V gene lookup returns CDR1 SQVTM and CDR2 ANQGSEA.

This clonotype was counted between two and nine times. The V and J genes are TRBV7-9 and TRBJ2-3; D may be TRBD1 or TRBD2 (5 bases each). Deletions cut 6 bases from V and 1 base from J, with 11 bases between. The CDR3 loop spans 14 amino acids. CDR1 SEHNR and CDR2 FQNEAQ come from the germline V gene (reference sequence). Here the CDR3 reads CASSTGTGTDTQYF. DNA for the CDR3: TGTGCCAGCAGTACCGGGACGGGCACAGATACGCAGTATTTT.

This clonotype occurred a few times. The chain carries TRBV20-1 and TRBJ2-3; TRBD1 is a possible D gene (6 bases). The CDR3 consists of 16 residues. The germline V gene has CDR1 DFQATT and CDR2 SNEGSKA (reference sequence). With 0 bases removed from V and 1 base from J, the gap between germline ends came to 14 bases. In DNA form, the CDR3 reads TGCAGTGCTAGAGATTTCAGGGGTATGGGCACAGATACGCAGTATTTT. It translates to CSARDFRGMGTDTQYF.

The chain carries TRBV12-3 or TRBV12-4 and TRBJ1-5, with a weak D call TRBD1 (5 bases). V was shortened by 4 bases and J by 4 bases, with 11 bases between the two germline ends. The CDR3 contains 14 residues. CDR3 in DNA: TGTGCCAGCAGTTCGGGACGGTTTAATCAGCCCCAGCATTTT. This translates into CASSSGRFNQPQHF.

The chain joins TRBV28 to TRBJ2-1; 12 nucleotides agree with TRBD2. Germline CDR1 is MDHEN and CDR2 is SYDVKM. The trim removed 4 bases at V and 2 bases at J, leaving 6 bases unmatched. CDR3 length equals 17 residues. The CDR3 DNA follows: TGTGCCAGCAGTTCCGCACTAGCGGGAGGCCCCTACAATGAGCAGTTCTTC. Translated, it gives CASSSALAGGPYNEQFF. The whole variable domain, filled in from reference TRBV28 and TRBJ2-1, reads DVKVTQSSRYLVKRTGEKVFLECVQDMDHENMFWYRQDPGLGLRLIYFSYDVKMKEKGDIPEGYSVSREKKERFSLILESASTNQTSMYLCASSSALAGGPYNEQFFGPGTRLTVL.